The T cell receptor (beta chain) under discussion was sequenced for a study of CD8 T cells in Susac syndrome. With random hexamers, reverse transcription was performed on roughly 0.5 to 1 ug of RNA. TCRdb re-derived calls from the immunoSEQ multiplex PCR reads in MiXCR, one entry per CDR3 protein. The sample has roughly 160,000 distinct CDR3 sequences, 90% to 95% seen once. The ends were cut back, 3 bases at V and 6 bases at J, with 11 bases in the middle. Germline CDR1 reads LNHNV; CDR2 reads YYDKDF (reference sequence). The CDR3 runs 13 residues. This clonotype was obtained from a human donor in good health. The sample comprised CD4+ T cells from PBMCs. The chain recombines TRBV15 with TRBJ2-5; possible D gene TRBD1, 5 bases. CDR3 coding DNA: TGTGCCACCAGCAGCGAAAGGGGAAAGACCCAGTACTTC. Protein sequence: CATSSERGKTQYF.